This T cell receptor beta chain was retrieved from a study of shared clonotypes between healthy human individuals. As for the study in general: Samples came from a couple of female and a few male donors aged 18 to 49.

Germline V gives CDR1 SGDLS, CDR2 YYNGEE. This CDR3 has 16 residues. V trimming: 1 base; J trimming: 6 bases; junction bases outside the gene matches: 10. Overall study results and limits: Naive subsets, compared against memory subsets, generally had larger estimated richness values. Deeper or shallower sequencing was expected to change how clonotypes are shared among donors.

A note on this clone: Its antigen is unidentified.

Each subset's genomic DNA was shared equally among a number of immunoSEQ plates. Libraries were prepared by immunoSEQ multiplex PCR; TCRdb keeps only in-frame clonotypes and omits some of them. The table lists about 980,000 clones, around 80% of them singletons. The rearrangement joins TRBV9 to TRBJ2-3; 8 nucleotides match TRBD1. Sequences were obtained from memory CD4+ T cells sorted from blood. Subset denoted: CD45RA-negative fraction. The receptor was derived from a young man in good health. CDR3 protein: CASSVKADRVSDTQYF. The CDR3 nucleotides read TGTGCCAGCAGCGTAAAGGCGGACAGGGTTAGCGATACGCAGTATTTT.